This T cell receptor beta chain was found in a study of human T cells and chemical hapten exposure (dated by TCRdb to the early 2020s). Study-wide context: For sensitization, 2% DPC in acetone was applied to an approximately 2 cm by approximately 2 cm area of upper inner arm skin. Throughout the study period of 20 to 30 weeks, patients also received therapeutic DPC doses to the scalp every week. Patch testing on the upper back used Finn chambers containing 0.01% DPC, with scoring done after 6 days according to International Contact Dermatitis Research Group standards. The patient cohort, mostly female, included alopecia areata with under or over 50% scalp involvement, alopecia totalis and alopecia universalis. Libraries were pooled for sequencing, and variation in per-sample TCR yields was attributed mainly to small differences in library volumes within the pool. In alopecia patients, the study followed how the peripheral blood TCR repertoire changed in vivo over primary and secondary sensitization to diphenylcyclopropenone (DPC), a hapten. Patient blood was sampled pre-sensitization (week 0) and at 2, 6 and about 24 weeks after DPC sensitization. Around 30 alopecia patients provided blood for TCR sequencing at one to four time points (pre-sensitization, 2, 6 and 24 weeks). What the study reported, not specific to this receptor: Repeated subsampling changed both the strength of the expansion versus patch-test correlation and the threshold at which the correlation became significant. Expanded TCRs formed significantly more large CDR3 similarity clusters than pre-sensitization or healthy control sets, consistent with antigen-driven responses. All patients had alopecia, a presumed autoimmune disease, so their immune response might differ from that of healthy individuals. The number of PT1 expanded TCRs positively correlated with patch test score, significant at thresholds 8, 16 and 32 but not 4. No change with DPC sensitization was found in the number of TCRs above 1 in 1000 frequency, and no evidence of global repertoire structure alterations was found.

This specimen's time point label, interpreted: patch test 2, 6 weeks after DPC sensitization. The label giving this sample's treatment or condition can be read as: therapeutic diphenylcyclopropenone sensitization with weekly scalp DPC. Blood at each patch-test visit was drawn before the patch test was applied. To be eligible, patients had to be aged 18 to 70, diagnosed with alopecia and judged suitable for DPC therapy, while pregnant patients were excluded. Total RNA was extracted from unfractionated whole blood that had been collected in Tempus Blood RNA tubes. The cysteine opens and the phenylalanine closes a CDR3 of 12 amino acids. CDR3 DNA only is kept here, 36 bases in frame from base 1. The junction carries 8 bases between V and J, which are trimmed by 4 bases and 4 bases respectively. The CDR1 and CDR2 encoded by the germline V gene are SGHRS and YFSETQ. Receptor libraries were prepared by RACE. Sequencing relied on a NextSeq 500. During library preparation, unique molecular identifiers were attached to individual cDNA molecules so that TCRs could be counted quantitatively and reproducibly. Both TCR alpha and TCR beta chains were sequenced from each blood RNA sample. For the original study's pipeline: Samples had a median of about 90,000 TCRs, with a range from about 23,224 to 690,600. V, J and CDR3 annotation of the TCR reads was carried out using the Decombinator software suite. Every sample was subsampled to the same number of TCRs (28,000) for the PS versus PT1 abundance plots. Expanded TCRs were defined as absent before sensitization and observed at least eight times at the 2-week time point. TCRdb applied fastp at Q25 and MiXCR to the public reads, then kept only in-frame beta chains. Identical CDR3 protein sequences are pooled into one entry, listed with their most common genes and DNA. None of the V and J calls come from the authors' own analysis; TCRdb made them. The sample includes over 100,000 distinct CDR3 sequences, with roughly a tenth observed a single time. The ten largest clones add up to around 3% of the sample.

This clonotype was seen more than once but under ten times. The clone's antigen remains unknown. No qualities accompany the bases; no much larger clone lies one base away. Material: whole blood, obtained in connection with sensitization to the hapten diphenylcyclopropenone (DPC). The chain is assembled from TRBV5-1 and TRBJ1-1; confidence is insufficient to name the D gene. This clonotype was obtained from a woman aged 40-49 years with alopecia areata. Some clones in this sample may be carry-over from other donors' samples. The CDR3 region has the sequence CASSPRGTEAFF. The DNA reads TGCGCCAGCAGCCCCCGGGGCACTGAAGCTTTCTTT.